This TCR beta chain was found in a study of blood T cell repertoires in COVID-19. The data were produced by immunoSEQ multiplex PCR, yet TCRdb's version contains in-frame clones alone and is incomplete. The profile covers 100,000 to 150,000 clones, with roughly 91% appearing a single time and more than 3.5% taken by the ten largest. A Seattle source enrolled patients during active infection and followed them longitudinally. The V gene's germline CDR1 is LGHDT and CDR2 YNNKEL (reference sequence). The CDR3 spans 16 residues. V shed 4 bases, J shed 5 bases, and the junction held 13 bases outside the gene matches. Only a few counts were recorded for this clone.

Sequencing used peripheral blood. The chain employs TRBV3-1 (or the pseudogene TRBV3-2) and TRBJ1-1; 7 bases are a match to TRBD1. This sequence originates from a man aged 60-69 years with COVID-19, enrolled during active disease. The CDR3 protein is CASSPLLGQLGTEAFF. DNA of the CDR3: TGTGCCAGCAGCCCACTGTTGGGACAGCTGGGAACTGAAGCTTTCTTT.